The 30 T cell receptor beta chains given below trace back to one sample, sequenced in a study of shared clonotypes between healthy human individuals. The protocol was immunoSEQ multiplex PCR, while the TCRdb copy is restricted to in-frame clones and leaves out a portion. The sample has 2 million to 2.5 million clones; over 85% are singletons. The sample comprised naive CD4+ T cells from PBMCs. Noted subset: CD45RA+ positively selected. These receptor sequences come from a man between 18 and 29 years old in good health. Some clones in this sample may be carry-over from other donors' samples.

The chain recombines TRBV27 with TRBJ2-4; weak D call: TRBD2 (5 bases). Germline V gives CDR1 MNHEY, CDR2 SMNVEV (reference sequence). The V and J ends lost 5 bases and 1 base respectively, with 21 bases between them. The CDR3 sequence is 18 residues long. The CDR3, as DNA: TGTGCCAGCAGTCCCAGCCGGGTTCTGCGGGCGGCCAAAAACATTCAGTACTTC. This encodes CASSPSRVLRAAKNIQYF.

The chain employs TRBV7-2 and TRBJ2-5, with 8 bases fitting TRBD2. The V and J ends lost 6 bases and 1 base, in that order; junction bases with no gene match: 7. Looked up from germline, CDR1 is SGHTA and CDR2 is FQGNSA. This CDR3 contains 15 residues. The CDR3 coding sequence is TGTGCCAGCAGTCCCACTAGCGGCCTCCAAGAGACCCAGTACTTC. Protein sequence: CASSPTSGLQETQYF.

Of note for this clone: The same CDR3 arises from other DNA sequences in this sample as well. The CDR3 here is CASSPTSGRADTQYF. The CDR3 DNA is TGTGCCAGCAGCCCGACTAGCGGGAGGGCCGATACGCAGTATTTT. The chain links TRBV9 to TRBJ2-3; 14 bases agree with TRBD2. CDR1 and CDR2 from the germline V gene are SGDLS and YYNGEE. The CDR3 is 15 residues long. V gave up 4 bases and J gave up 6 bases; unmatched junction bases: 4.

The chain couples TRBV7-9 to TRBJ1-1, with D uncertain. This CDR3 is built from 14 residues. Germline V lookup: CDR1 SEHNR, CDR2 FQNEAQ (reference sequence). V gave up 6 bases and J gave up 1 base, with 12 bases separating them. The CDR3 protein is CASSNAARNTEAFF. DNA of the CDR3: TGTGCCAGCAGTAACGCAGCCAGGAACACTGAAGCTTTCTTT.

J is TRBJ2-1 and V is TRBV10-3; 8 positions agree with TRBD1. The CDR3 is made up of 15 amino acids. The germline V gene encodes CDR1 ENHRY and CDR2 SYGVKD. J was trimmed by 8 bases and V by 0 bases; bases with no gene match: 6. Written as DNA, the CDR3 is TGTGCCATCAGTGAGTCGAGGGCAGGGGGCGATGAGCAGTTCTTC. It yields the protein CAISESRAGGDEQFF.

The chain combines TRBV6-1 with TRBJ2-2; 12 nucleotides agree with TRBD2. J was trimmed by 5 bases and V by 7 bases; bases with no gene match: 2. The CDR3 sequence is 14 residues long. CDR1 is MNHNS and CDR2 is SASEGT in the germline V gene. CDR3 DNA: TGTGCCAGCACTAGCGGGAGGGGAACCGGGGAGCTGTTTTTT. This encodes CASTSGRGTGELFF.

The genes are TRBV28 and TRBJ1-2; 10 bases line up with TRBD1. V shed 4 bases, J shed 4 bases, and the junction held 18 bases outside the gene matches. There are 19 residues in the CDR3. Looked up from germline, CDR1 is MDHEN and CDR2 is SYDVKM. The CDR3 region is CASSYLPGQGSGRGYGYTF. DNA for the CDR3: TGTGCCAGCAGTTACTTACCGGGACAGGGGTCAGGAAGGGGCTATGGCTACACCTTC.

CDR3: CASSLNPNSGRPQHF. Here the CDR3 DNA reads TGTGCCAGCAGCCTAAACCCCAATTCCGGCCGGCCCCAGCATTTT. The chain joins TRBV11-2 to TRBJ1-5; D is unresolved. The CDR3 covers 15 residues. Looked up from germline, CDR1 is SGHAT and CDR2 is FQNNGV. V dropped 5 bases and J dropped 9 bases, with 20 bases sitting between them.

V and J are TRBV5-1 and TRBJ2-3; the match to TRBD1 covers 7 bases. Per germline, CDR1 SGHRS and CDR2 YFSETQ. The CDR3 has 15 residues. After removal of 3 bases from V and 0 bases from J, the junction contained 4 bases not matched to a gene. The chain's CDR3 is CASSSSGGSTDTQYF. The CDR3 nucleotides read TGCGCCAGCAGCTCGTCAGGGGGAAGCACAGATACGCAGTATTTT.

V gene TRBV21-1 combines with J gene TRBJ2-3. TRBV21-1 is noted as a pseudogene. The CDR3 loop spans 17 amino acids. The CDR3: CASTLKAPRTNTDTQYF. The CDR3 DNA follows: TGTGCCAGCACCCTAAAGGCGCCCCGAACCAACACAGATACGCAGTATTTT.

The chain uses TRBV20-1 and TRBJ1-1; a possible D gene is TRBD1 (5 bases). Germline V gives CDR1 DFQATT, CDR2 SNEGSKA (reference sequence). V lost 6 bases to trimming and J lost 7 bases, with 9 bases between them. CDR3 length: 10 residues. For the CDR3, the DNA is TGCAGTGCCGGGGCCCTTGAAGCTTTCTTT. Translating it yields CSAGALEAFF.

V is TRBV19 and J is TRBJ2-2, with 9 nucleotides matching TRBD1. The CDR3 length is 14 residues. The ends lost 8 bases at V and 4 bases at J; junction bases unmatched: 5. Per the germline V gene, CDR1 is LNHDA and CDR2 is SQIVND (reference sequence). CDR3 coding DNA: TGTGCCAGTCGGAGGGGACAGGGCACCGGGGAGCTGTTTTTT. Translating gives CASRRGQGTGELFF.

V usage is TRBV11-3 and J usage is TRBJ2-2, with D possibly being TRBD2 (6 bases). CDR3 size: 15 residues. The germline V and J ends were trimmed by 3 bases and 1 base, with 9 bases remaining between them. CDR1 SGHNT and CDR2 YENEEA come from the germline V gene. The CDR3 region is CASSFGGVNTGELFF. The CDR3 DNA reads TGTGCCAGCAGCTTCGGCGGGGTGAACACCGGGGAGCTGTTTTTT.

This rearrangement joins TRBV7-9 to TRBJ2-3; tentative D call: TRBD2 (5 bases). This CDR3 contains 19 residues. V lost 2 bases to trimming and J lost 5 bases, with 26 bases between them. Germline values: CDR1 SEHNR, CDR2 FQNEAQ (reference sequence). The CDR3 is CASSLIGRLGVPGRDTQYF. DNA for the CDR3: TGTGCCAGCAGCTTAATCGGGCGTCTGGGCGTCCCGGGAAGAGATACGCAGTATTTT. Supplemented by reference TRBV7-9 and TRBJ2-3, the full variable domain reads DTGVSQNPRHKITKRGQNVTFRCDPISEHNRLYWYRQTLGQGPEFLTYFQNEAQLEKSRLLSDRFSAERPKGSFSTLEIQRTEQGDSAMYLCASSLIGRLGVPGRDTQYFGPGTRLTVL.

The CDR3 sequence: CASSLFGTGVSNQPQHF. DNA for the CDR3: TGTGCCAGCAGTTTGTTTGGGACAGGGGTTAGCAATCAGCCCCAGCATTTT. This rearrangement joins TRBV28 to TRBJ1-5, with TRBD1 matching over 10 bases. Germline loops: CDR1 MDHEN, CDR2 SYDVKM. V gave up 3 bases and J gave up 0 bases; unmatched junction bases: 5. CDR3 length: 17 amino acids.

The gene calls are TRBV20-1 and TRBJ2-3; a possible D gene is TRBD2 (5 bases). Trimming shortened V by 4 bases and J by 4 bases, and 6 bases separated the two germline ends. This CDR3 spans 11 amino acids. Germline CDR1 reads DFQATT; CDR2 reads SNEGSKA (reference sequence). The CDR3 region has the DNA TGCAGTGCTACGAGGGCAGATACGCAGTATTTT. It yields the protein CSATRADTQYF.

This rearrangement joins TRBV19 to TRBJ1-1; no reliable D call. CDR1 is LNHDA, CDR2 SQIVND, per germline (reference sequence). This CDR3 region has 13 residues. With 3 bases removed from V and 5 bases from J, the gap between germline ends came to 10 bases. The CDR3: CASSILVQTEAFF. In DNA, the CDR3 is TGTGCCAGTAGTATCTTAGTGCAGACTGAAGCTTTCTTT. The variable domain in full, completed from reference TRBV19 and TRBJ1-1, reads DGGITQSPKYLFRKEGQNVTLSCEQNLNHDAMYWYRQDPGQGLRLIYYSQIVNDFQKGDIAEGYSVSREKKESFPLTVTSAQKNPTAFYLCASSILVQTEAFFGQGTRLTVV.

The chain joins TRBV5-1 to TRBJ2-7; D tentatively reads TRBD1 or TRBD2 (5 bases each). V shed 1 base and J shed 1 base, with 9 bases lying between them. The CDR3 has 14 residues. Germline CDR1 SGHRS, CDR2 YFSETQ. CDR3 bases: TGCGCCAGCAGCTTGTATGGGGGTTCCTACGAGCAGTACTTC. This sequence encodes CASSLYGGSYEQYF.

The V call is TRBV2, the J call TRBJ2-5; maybe TRBD2 (5 bases). Trimming cost V 1 base and J 9 bases, with 24 bases left between them. Germline lookup yields CDR1 SNHLY and CDR2 FYNNEI. CDR3 length: 17 residues. DNA of the CDR3: TGTGCCAGCAGTGAAGGAATCGGGGTTGGTTCAAGAGTGGCCCAGTACTTC. Amino acid sequence: CASSEGIGVGSRVAQYF.

J is TRBJ2-1 and V is TRBV2; the D gene is possibly TRBD1 (5 bases). V dropped 2 bases and J dropped 8 bases, with 25 bases sitting between them. Germline loops: CDR1 SNHLY, CDR2 FYNNEI. The length of the CDR3 is 18 residues. CDR3 in DNA: TGTGCCAGCAGTGAACCGGATGAGGTAGCAACCCCCAGGGATGAGCAGTTCTTC. This gives the protein CASSEPDEVATPRDEQFF. Looking up the rest from reference TRBV2 and TRBJ2-1 gives the full variable domain: EPEVTQTPSHQVTQMGQEVILRCVPISNHLYFYWYRQILGQKVEFLVSFYNNEISEKSEIFDDQFSVERPDGSNFTLKIRSTKLEDSAMYFCASSEPDEVATPRDEQFFGPGTRLTVL.

This chain connects TRBV5-1 to TRBJ2-6; D is uncertain. V gave up 4 bases and J gave up 2 bases, with 13 bases separating them. Germline CDR1 is SGHRS and CDR2 is YFSETQ. This CDR3 contains 16 residues. CDR3 sequence (DNA): TGCGCCAGCAGCCCCCTTATTGTGGCTGGGGCCAACGTCCTGACTTTC. Amino acids: CASSPLIVAGANVLTF.

This clone was found once. This chain uses TRBV5-1 with TRBJ2-5; the D gene is possibly TRBD1 (6 bases). V was shortened by 7 bases and J by 5 bases, with 18 bases between the two germline ends. The CDR3 covers 14 residues. CDR1 is SGHRS, CDR2 YFSETQ, per germline. The CDR3 sequence is CASVQTTGVETQYF. CDR3 bases: TGCGCCAGCGTCCAGACGACAGGAGTGGAGACCCAGTACTTC.

Only one count was recorded for this clone. The V call is TRBV28, the J call TRBJ2-7; D possibly corresponds to TRBD2 (8 bases). Germline V gene sequence: CDR1 MDHEN, CDR2 SYDVKM. The CDR3 contains 16 residues. Trimming shortened V by 10 bases and J by 2 bases, and 24 bases separated the two germline ends. The CDR3: CATNRGGQRWTYEQYF. The CDR3 bases are TGTGCCACCAACCGGGGGGGACAGCGATGGACCTACGAGCAGTACTTC.

CDR3 nucleotides: TGTGCCTCTGCGGGAGGCACAGATACGCAGTATTTT. The encoded protein is CASAGGTDTQYF. The J gene is TRBJ2-3, the V gene TRBV6-6; 7 bases map to TRBD2. Germline-derived CDR1 and CDR2 are MNHNY and SVGAGI (reference sequence). The CDR3 loop spans 12 amino acids. The J segment lost 1 base and the V segment lost 11 bases, leaving 3 bases of the junction unmatched.

This clone was seen just once. V and J are TRBV19 and TRBJ1-4; D possibly corresponds to TRBD1 (5 bases). V lost 6 bases and J lost 8, with 25 bases in between. Germline lookup yields CDR1 LNHDA and CDR2 SQIVND (reference sequence). This CDR3 region has 17 residues. CDR3 protein: CASSHGRDGHRREKLFF. The CDR3 DNA sequence: TGTGCCAGTAGCCACGGCCGGGACGGCCACCGACGGGAAAAACTGTTTTTT.

V and J are TRBV28 and TRBJ2-4; possibly TRBD1 for D (6 bases). This CDR3 is built from 16 residues. V was shortened by 0 bases and J by 1 base, with 10 bases between the two germline ends. CDR1 is MDHEN and CDR2 is SYDVKM in the germline V gene. The CDR3 loop is CASSLWGQGAKNIQYF. The CDR3 bases are TGTGCCAGCAGTTTATGGGGCCAGGGGGCCAAAAACATTCAGTACTTC.

This chain links TRBV5-4 with TRBJ2-7, with D unresolved. Trimming cost V 0 bases and J 2 bases, with 9 bases left between them. The CDR3 length is 14 residues. Germline V lookup: CDR1 SGHNT, CDR2 YYREEE (reference sequence). CDR3 protein: CASSLGGKAYEQYF. CDR3 DNA sequence: TGTGCCAGCAGCTTGGGTGGGAAAGCCTACGAGCAGTACTTC.

The CDR3 is CASSHGRLALWETQYF. DNA of the CDR3: TGTGCCAGCAGCCATGGTCGGCTAGCTCTTTGGGAGACCCAGTACTTC. This sequence joins TRBV14 and TRBJ2-5, with TRBD2 as a possible D gene (5 bases). This CDR3 comprises 16 residues. The V and J ends lost 3 bases and 5 bases respectively, with 19 bases between them. Germline CDR1 SGHDN, CDR2 FVKESK.

The chain joins TRBV27 to TRBJ1-2, with unresolved D. Trimming cost V 4 bases and J 3 bases, with 9 bases left between them. There are 13 residues in the CDR3. Germline CDR1 and CDR2: MNHEY and SMNVEV (reference sequence). The CDR3 is CASSSRTYYGYTF. CDR3 DNA sequence: TGTGCCAGCAGTTCCAGGACCTACTATGGCTACACCTTC.

The gene calls are TRBV11-2 and TRBJ1-1; tentatively, D is TRBD1 (5 bases). Germline values: CDR1 SGHAT, CDR2 FQNNGV. V lost 6 bases and J 2 bases, leaving 10 bases between the germline ends. The length of the CDR3 is 13 residues. The CDR3 reads CASRLGANTEAFF. As DNA, the CDR3 is TGTGCCAGCAGGCTAGGGGCAAACACTGAAGCTTTCTTT.